Each of the 25 T cell receptor beta chains below was sequenced from the same sample in a study of blood T cell repertoires in COVID-19. Profiled with immunoSEQ multiplex PCR; TCRdb holds only in-frame clones, not every one. Counted here are tens of thousands of clones, about 82% occurring once; the ten biggest clones make up about 1.9%. The sequenced sample was peripheral blood. These receptors all come from a woman in her sixties with acute or convalescent COVID-19.

The genes are TRBV4-2 and TRBJ1-2; 10 positions match TRBD1. Germline V CDR1 and CDR2: LGHNA, YNFKEQ. Trimming at V came to 2 bases and at J to 5 bases, leaving 5 bases not matched to a gene. This CDR3 is built from 15 residues. The CDR3 DNA sequence: TGTGCCAGCAGCCAACACCGGGACAGGGGTTATGGCTACACCTTC. Protein product: CASSQHRDRGYGYTF.

This rearrangement joins TRBV6-6 to TRBJ1-2; maybe TRBD1 (6 bases). V lost 5 bases and J lost 6, with 22 bases in between. This CDR3 contains 16 residues. The germline V gene encodes CDR1 MNHNY and CDR2 SVGAGI (reference sequence). The CDR3 nucleotides are TGTGCCAGCAGTCGAATCGGGGGGTCGGGGGCAAATGGCTACACCTTC. Translating it yields CASSRIGGSGANGYTF.

The J gene is TRBJ1-2, the V gene TRBV29-1, with TRBD1 matching 7 bases. The V gene's germline CDR1 is SQVTM and CDR2 ANQGSEA. V lost 7 bases to trimming and J lost 4 bases; unmatched junction nucleotides: 6. CDR3 length: 12 residues. CDR3 coding DNA: TGCAGCGATCGACAGGGTCCCTATGGCTACACCTTC. Protein: CSDRQGPYGYTF.

The chain combines TRBV7-6 with TRBJ2-7, with 7 positions matching TRBD1. Germline V gene sequence: CDR1 SGHVS, CDR2 FNYEAQ. V was clipped by 8 bases and J by 1 base; unmatched bases: 8. The CDR3 length is 14 residues. The CDR3 loop is CASVKGQKSYEQYF. CDR3 bases: TGTGCCAGCGTGAAGGGACAGAAGTCCTACGAGCAGTACTTC.

J is TRBJ1-1 and V is TRBV7-8, with D perhaps matching TRBD1 (5 bases). Germline V gene lookup returns CDR1 SGHVS and CDR2 FQNEAQ. The CDR3 covers 16 residues. V shed 5 bases and J shed 4 bases, with 20 bases lying between them. The CDR3 sequence: CASSLNPLQGGTEAFF. For the CDR3, the DNA is TGTGCCAGCAGCCTCAACCCCCTGCAGGGCGGCACTGAAGCTTTCTTT.

The chain recombines TRBV24-1 with TRBJ1-1; D unclear. CDR1 and CDR2 (germline): KGHDR, SFDVKD. V dropped 3 bases and J dropped 13 bases, with 17 bases sitting between them. The CDR3 is made up of 13 amino acids. In nucleotides, the CDR3 is TGTGCCACCAGTGATATAGGAGGCGCCGAGAATTTCTTT. Its translation is CATSDIGGAENFF.

The V call is TRBV19, the J call TRBJ1-2, with 8 bases matching TRBD1. The V and J ends lost 7 bases and 0 bases, in that order; junction bases with no gene match: 7. The CDR3 spans 15 residues. From germline, CDR1 is LNHDA and CDR2 SQIVND (reference sequence). CDR3 sequence: CASTRGDRTNYGYTF. The CDR3 region has the DNA TGTGCCAGTACCCGGGGGGACAGGACTAACTATGGCTACACCTTC.

CDR3 DNA: TGTGCCAGCAGGAATACAGGGACAACCTGGGGCTACACCTTC. Protein sequence: CASRNTGTTWGYTF. The chain links TRBV6-6 to TRBJ1-2; D may be TRBD1 (6 bases). CDR1 and CDR2 (germline): MNHNY, SVGAGI (reference sequence). V lost 6 bases and J 8 bases, leaving 19 bases between the germline ends. The CDR3 runs 14 residues.

This chain links TRBV6-1 with TRBJ2-5; D gene uncertain. This CDR3 is 14 amino acids long. Germline CDR1 and CDR2: MNHNS and SASEGT. V lost 3 bases, J lost 0 bases, and 8 bases lay in between. CDR3 nucleotide sequence: TGTGCCAGCAGTGAGTCCCTCGACCAAGAGACCCAGTACTTC. It encodes CASSESLDQETQYF.

The chain combines TRBV28 with TRBJ1-2, with 12 bases fitting TRBD1. The V gene end was trimmed by 5 bases and the J gene end by 6 bases; junction bases not matched to a gene: 10. Germline assignment: CDR1 MDHEN and CDR2 SYDVKM. The CDR3 spans 16 residues. The CDR3 loop reads CASSRDRGRVTDGYTF. CDR3 DNA sequence: TGTGCCAGCAGTCGGGACAGGGGGCGCGTCACGGATGGCTACACCTTC.

This chain uses TRBV24-1 with TRBJ1-1; no clear D. The V end lost 6 bases, the J end lost 3 bases, and 4 bases lay between the germline ends. This CDR3 is 11 amino acids long. Germline values: CDR1 KGHDR, CDR2 SFDVKD. CDR3 nucleotides: TGTGCCACCAGTCTCCACACTGAAGCTTTCTTT. Protein sequence: CATSLHTEAFF.

Here the CDR3 reads CASSQAGLANYGYTF. The CDR3 DNA follows: TGTGCCAGCAGCCAAGCCGGGTTAGCTAACTATGGCTACACCTTC. V and J are TRBV3-1 (or the pseudogene TRBV3-2) and TRBJ1-2; the D is unclear. The CDR3 loop spans 15 amino acids. The V and J ends lost 1 base and 0 bases respectively, with 9 bases between them. CDR1 is LGHDT and CDR2 is YNNKEL in the germline V gene (reference sequence).

The J gene is TRBJ1-3, the V gene TRBV5-4; possible D gene TRBD1, 6 bases. CDR1 SGHNT and CDR2 YYREEE come from the germline V gene (reference sequence). The ends were cut back, 3 bases at V and 4 bases at J, with 14 bases in the middle. CDR3 size: 15 residues. CDR3 sequence (DNA): TGTGCCAGCAGCTGGACAGATAGCCCAGGAAACACCATATATTTT. Protein product: CASSWTDSPGNTIYF.

A note on this clone: Other DNA sequences in the same sample also yield this CDR3. The V call is TRBV7-9, the J call TRBJ1-6, with D uncertain. CDR3 size: 14 residues. V was pared by 1 base and J by 7 bases, with 8 bases between. Germline V gene data show CDR1 as SEHNR and CDR2 as FQNEAQ (reference sequence). CDR3 residues: CASSLGTANSPLHF. CDR3 DNA sequence: TGTGCCAGCAGCTTAGGGACTGCGAATTCACCCCTCCACTTT.

The genes are TRBV5-6 and TRBJ1-5; D gene ambiguous. Germline CDR1 SGHDT, CDR2 YYEEEE. This CDR3 spans 14 amino acids. V lost 2 bases, J lost 3 bases, and 9 bases lay in between. The chain's CDR3 is CASSLGLFNQPQHF. DNA for the CDR3: TGTGCCAGCAGCTTAGGACTCTTCAATCAGCCCCAGCATTTT.

J is TRBJ1-2 and V is TRBV2, with D unresolved. Trimming removed 4 bases from V and 8 bases from J, with 20 bases in between. This CDR3 spans 15 amino acids. The germline CDR1 and CDR2 sequences are SNHLY and FYNNEI. CDR3 protein: CASSVSEGPPGGYTF. The CDR3 DNA sequence: TGTGCCAGCAGTGTCTCAGAAGGTCCGCCGGGGGGCTACACCTTC. Looking up the rest from reference TRBV2 and TRBJ1-2 gives the full variable domain: EPEVTQTPSHQVTQMGQEVILRCVPISNHLYFYWYRQILGQKVEFLVSFYNNEISEKSEIFDDQFSVERPDGSNFTLKIRSTKLEDSAMYFCASSVSEGPPGGYTFGSGTRLTVV.

The rearrangement links TRBV30 to TRBJ1-5; D is unresolved. The ends were cut back, 2 bases at V and 9 bases at J, with 11 bases in the middle. The CDR3 loop spans 12 amino acids. Germline CDR1 is GTSNPN and CDR2 is SVGIG (reference sequence). CDR3 sequence (DNA): TGTGCCTGGAGTCGGTTGACGGGGCCCCAGCATTTT. Encoded protein: CAWSRLTGPQHF.

This chain uses TRBV10-3 with TRBJ1-3; tentatively, D is TRBD1 (5 bases). The CDR3 totals 20 residues. Trimming took off 4 bases at V and 0 bases at J, with 25 bases between the two ends. Germline assignment: CDR1 ENHRY and CDR2 SYGVKD. The CDR3 here is CAISVGPSGHRPNSGNTIYF. CDR3 nucleotide sequence: TGTGCCATCAGTGTGGGGCCATCCGGACACCGGCCTAACTCTGGAAACACCATATATTTT.

The rearrangement joins TRBV7-9 to TRBJ2-1, with 9 bases identical to TRBD2. V shed 5 bases and J 9 bases; nucleotides not matched to a gene: 20. The CDR3 totals 18 residues. Germline loops: CDR1 SEHNR, CDR2 FQNEAQ (reference sequence). Here the CDR3 reads CASSPTLVLVAGVREQFF. CDR3 DNA sequence: TGTGCCAGCAGCCCAACTTTGGTTTTAGTAGCGGGAGTGCGTGAGCAGTTCTTC.

This clone was seen a few times. The chain is built from TRBV21-1 and TRBJ1-6; the D segment call TRBD1 is taken from the table without a DNA check. TRBV21-1 is annotated as a pseudogene. This CDR3 is 13 amino acids long. The CDR3 is CASSKTGNSPLHF. The CDR3 nucleotides are TGTGCCAGCAGCAAGACAGGGAATTCACCCCTCCACTTT.

This chain joins TRBV19 and TRBJ2-1; a possible D gene is TRBD2 (6 bases). V was shortened by 3 bases and J by 6 bases, with 18 bases between the two germline ends. Germline-derived CDR1 and CDR2 are LNHDA and SQIVND (reference sequence). The CDR3 extends over 16 amino acids. CDR3 loop: CASSMRLRERSNEQFF. The CDR3 coding sequence is TGTGCCAGTAGTATGAGATTACGGGAGCGGAGCAATGAGCAGTTCTTC.

To note about this clone: Its ends do not fully match the called genes, so a read error is possible. The chain recombines TRBV28 with TRBJ2-2, with D tentatively TRBD1 (6 bases). The V gene's germline CDR1 is MDHEN and CDR2 SYDVKM. The CDR3 has 13 residues. The CDR3 DNA is TGCGGGGCCCGGGGACAGAACACCGGGGAGCTGTTTTTT. It codes for CGARGQNTGELFF.

The rearrangement joins TRBV12-3 or TRBV12-4 to TRBJ2-5; possibly TRBD1 for D (5 bases). Trimming took 4 bases from V and 5 from J, leaving 8 bases between them. This CDR3 is built from 12 residues. The CDR3: CASSSRVETQYF. The CDR3 nucleotides are TGTGCCAGCAGTTCCAGGGTGGAGACCCAGTACTTC.

The rearrangement uses TRBV7-9 and TRBJ2-1; TRBD1 might be the D (6 bases). Germline CDR1 is SEHNR and CDR2 is FQNEAQ (reference sequence). Trimming took 3 bases from V and 7 from J, leaving 13 bases between them. The CDR3 is made up of 14 amino acids. The CDR3 nucleotides read TGTGCCAGCAGCTTCTCAGGGGCGGGTAATGAGCAGTTCTTC. It yields the protein CASSFSGAGNEQFF. The variable domain in full, completed from reference TRBV7-9 and TRBJ2-1, reads DTGVSQNPRHKITKRGQNVTFRCDPISEHNRLYWYRQTLGQGPEFLTYFQNEAQLEKSRLLSDRFSAERPKGSFSTLEIQRTEQGDSAMYLCASSFSGAGNEQFFGPGTRLTVL.

The V gene is TRBV5-1, the J gene TRBJ2-1; 9 nucleotides line up with TRBD2. After removal of 4 bases from V and 7 bases from J, the junction contained 21 bases not matched to a gene. The germline CDR1 and CDR2 sequences are SGHRS and YFSETQ. This CDR3 has 19 amino acids. The CDR3 loop reads CASSPRDPKRAGGGNEQFF. For the CDR3, the DNA is TGCGCCAGCAGCCCGAGAGACCCAAAACGAGCGGGAGGAGGGAATGAGCAGTTCTTC.